These 2 T cell receptor beta chains originate from one sample sequenced in a study of identical twins. TCRdb independently ran MiXCR on the 5' RACE reads; one entry per CDR3 protein. The sample consists of about 900,000 distinct CDR3 sequences, 12% of them appearing once. These data also featured in a second study, about yellow fever vaccine responses in identical twins.

Sequenced: PBMCs. The receptors here all came from a woman aged 18-35 years in good health.

This clonotype was seen ten or more times. The gene calls are TRBV5-1 and TRBJ2-1; a weak D match, TRBD2 (7 bases). CDR3 length: 14 residues. Germline V gives CDR1 SGHRS, CDR2 YFSETQ. V was cut by 6 bases and J by 2 bases, with 12 bases left in between. CDR3 DNA sequence: TGCGCCAGCACCCGAGGGGGGGCCTACAATGAGCAGTTCTTC. Translating it yields CASTRGGAYNEQFF. Drawing the rest from reference TRBV5-1 and TRBJ2-1, the complete variable domain is KAGVTQTPRYLIKTRGQQVTLSCSPISGHRSVSWYQQTPGQGLQFLFEYFSETQRNKGNFPGRFSGRQFSNSRSEMNVSTLELGDSALYLCASTRGGAYNEQFFGPGTRLTVL.

This clonotype came up a few times. The V call is TRBV20-1, the J call TRBJ1-1; 8 positions match TRBD1. Germline CDR1 DFQATT, CDR2 SNEGSKA (reference sequence). The junction had 6 bases not matched to a gene; V was cut back by 0 bases and J by 3 bases. The CDR3 consists of 15 residues. As DNA, the CDR3 is TGCAGTGCTAGAGACAGGGGGCTATCCGACACTGAAGCTTTCTTT. Encoded protein: CSARDRGLSDTEAFF.